This TCR beta chain derives from a study of cytotoxic CD8 clonotypes in ibrutinib-treated CLL. Trimming removed 2 bases at V and 3 bases at J, with 13 bases between. The CDR3 spans 15 residues. From germline, CDR1 is MNHEY and CDR2 SMNVEV (reference sequence). Method: immunoSEQ multiplex PCR; TCRdb's copy keeps in-frame clones and lacks some. Counted here are 100,000 to 150,000 clones, over 75% occurring once; the ten biggest clones make up 2% to 2.5%. This clone was seen just once. Sequencing used PBMCs, obtained after 24 months of ibrutinib treatment. The TCR comes from a human donor with chronic lymphocytic leukemia. The V call is TRBV27, the J call TRBJ1-2; no clear D. The CDR3 loop reads CASSLTPSPDYGYTF. The CDR3 region has the DNA TGTGCCAGCAGTTTAACGCCCTCCCCGGACTATGGCTACACCTTC.